The 3 T cell receptor beta chains in this list originate from one sample, sequenced in a study of molecular identifiers for immune sequencing clone quantification. TCRdb itself ran the PCR reads through MiXCR, one entry per CDR3 protein. The table lists 600,000 to 650,000 distinct CDR3 sequences, 15% to 20% of them singletons. The specimen was naive CD8+ T cells from blood, with Jurkat cell RNA spiked in. Regarding subset: FACS-sorted CD8+CD4-CCR7+CD45RA+ naive T cells. Receptors were obtained from a human donor in good health. Some libraries in this study had Jurkat cell RNA spiked in.

Concerning this clonotype: A much larger clone differs by one base, so this may be a read error. V gene TRBV2 combines with J gene TRBJ1-5; D is undetermined. Germline V lookup: CDR1 SNHLY, CDR2 FYNNEI. Deletions cut 4 bases from V and 7 bases from J, with 14 bases between. The CDR3 contains 14 residues. CDR3 amino acids: CASSVGKNLQPQHF. CDR3 DNA sequence: TGTGCCAGCAGTGTAGGTAAAAATCTACAGCCCCAGCATTTT.

The chain recombines TRBV19 with TRBJ1-5; weak D call: TRBD1 (6 bases). The CDR3 has 14 residues. The germline gives CDR1 LNHDA, CDR2 SQIVND (reference sequence). Trimming shortened V by 7 bases and J by 3 bases, and 13 bases separated the two germline ends. The CDR3 DNA is TGTGCCAGTAAATCGCCAGGGGACAATCAGCCCCAGCATTTT. It translates to CASKSPGDNQPQHF.

Many counts were recorded for this clonotype. The genes are TRBV6-2 or TRBV6-3 and TRBJ2-1; TRBD2 aligns across 15 bases. Per the germline V gene, CDR1 is MNHEY and CDR2 is SVGEGT. This CDR3 is 18 amino acids long. V dropped 4 bases and J dropped 1; count of bases not matched to a gene: 5. CDR3 nucleotides: TGTGCCAGCAGTTCCCCCGGGACTAGCGGGAGGTCCTACAATGAGCAGTTCTTC. As protein: CASSSPGTSGRSYNEQFF.